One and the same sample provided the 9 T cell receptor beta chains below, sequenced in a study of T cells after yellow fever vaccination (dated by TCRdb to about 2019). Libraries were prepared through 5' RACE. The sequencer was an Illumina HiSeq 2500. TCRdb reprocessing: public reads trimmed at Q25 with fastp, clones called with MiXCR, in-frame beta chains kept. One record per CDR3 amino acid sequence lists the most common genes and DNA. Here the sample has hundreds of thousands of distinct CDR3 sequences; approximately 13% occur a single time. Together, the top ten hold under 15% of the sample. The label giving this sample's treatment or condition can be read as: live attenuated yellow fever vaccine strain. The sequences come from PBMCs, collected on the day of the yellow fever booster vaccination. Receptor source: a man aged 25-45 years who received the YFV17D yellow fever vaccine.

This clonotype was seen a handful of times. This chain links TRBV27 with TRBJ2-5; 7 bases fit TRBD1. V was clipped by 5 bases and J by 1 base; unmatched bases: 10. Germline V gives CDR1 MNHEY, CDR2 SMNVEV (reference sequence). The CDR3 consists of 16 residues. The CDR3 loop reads CASSHRQGWFQETQYF. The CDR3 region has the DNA TGTGCCAGCAGTCATCGACAGGGCTGGTTCCAAGAGACCCAGTACTTC.

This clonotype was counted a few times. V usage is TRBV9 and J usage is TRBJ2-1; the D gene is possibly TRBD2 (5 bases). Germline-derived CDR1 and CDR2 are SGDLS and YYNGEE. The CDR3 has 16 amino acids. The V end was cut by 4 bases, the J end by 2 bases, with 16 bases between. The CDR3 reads CASSSSGSGTYNEQFF. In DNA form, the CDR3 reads TGTGCCAGCAGCTCCTCTGGGTCGGGAACCTACAATGAGCAGTTCTTC.

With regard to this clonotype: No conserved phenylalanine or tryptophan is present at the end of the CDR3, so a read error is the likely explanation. The CDR3 here is CASSQDPGLAGSALAEQYI. The CDR3 region has the DNA TGTGCCAGCAGCCAAGACCCGGGACTAGCGGGATCGGCTCTTGCCGAGCAGTACATC. The V gene is TRBV3-1, the J gene TRBJ2-7, with 13 bases identical to TRBD2. V lost 0 bases and J lost 6; bases outside the gene matches: 14. The germline V gene has CDR1 LGHDT and CDR2 YNNKEL (reference sequence). CDR3 length equals 19 residues.

CDR3 nucleotides: TGCGCCAGCAGCTTGGCTACGGTTAAAAATGAAAAACTGTTTTTT. It translates to CASSLATVKNEKLFF. The chain joins TRBV5-1 to TRBJ1-4, with unresolved D. The CDR3 runs to 15 residues. CDR1 is SGHRS, CDR2 YFSETQ, per germline. Trimming pared 0 bases from V and 5 bases from J, leaving 11 bases between. The whole variable domain, remainder taken from reference TRBV5-1 and TRBJ1-4, is KAGVTQTPRYLIKTRGQQVTLSCSPISGHRSVSWYQQTPGQGLQFLFEYFSETQRNKGNFPGRFSGRQFSNSRSEMNVSTLELGDSALYLCASSLATVKNEKLFFGSGTQLSVL.

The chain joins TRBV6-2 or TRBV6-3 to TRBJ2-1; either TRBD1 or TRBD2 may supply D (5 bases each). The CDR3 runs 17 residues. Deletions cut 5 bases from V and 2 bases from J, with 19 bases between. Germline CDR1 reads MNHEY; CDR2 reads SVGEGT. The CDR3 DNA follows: TGTGCCAGCAGTGGCCCGGGACGACGAGTGGCCTACAATGAGCAGTTCTTC. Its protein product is CASSGPGRRVAYNEQFF.

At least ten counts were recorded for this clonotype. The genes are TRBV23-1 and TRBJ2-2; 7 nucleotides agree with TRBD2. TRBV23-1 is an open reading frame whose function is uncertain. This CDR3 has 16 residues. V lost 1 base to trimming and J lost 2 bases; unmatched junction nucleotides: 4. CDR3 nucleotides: TGCGCCAGCAGTCAATGGCAAGCGGGAAACACCGGGGAGCTGTTTTTT. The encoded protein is CASSQWQAGNTGELFF.

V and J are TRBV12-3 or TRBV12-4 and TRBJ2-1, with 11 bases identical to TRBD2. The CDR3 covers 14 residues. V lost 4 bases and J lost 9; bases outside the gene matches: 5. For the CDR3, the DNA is TGTGCCAGCAGTTACACTAGCGGGAGTGGTGAGCAGTTCTTC. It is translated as CASSYTSGSGEQFF.

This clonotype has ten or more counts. Here the CDR3 reads CSVPAGGAHTEAFF. DNA for the CDR3: TGCAGCGTTCCCGCGGGGGGGGCTCACACTGAAGCTTTCTTT. The V gene is TRBV29-1, the J gene TRBJ1-1; the D gene is possibly TRBD1 (6 bases). Between the trimmed V and J ends, which lost 5 bases and 3 bases, there was a span of 16 bases. Germline CDR1 SQVTM, CDR2 ANQGSEA. This CDR3 spans 14 amino acids. Variable domain in full (rest from reference TRBV29-1 and TRBJ1-1): SAVISQKPSRDICQRGTSLTIQCQVDSQVTMMFWYRQQPGQSLTLIATANQGSEATYESGFVIDKFPISRPNLTFSTLTVSNMSPEDSSIYLCSVPAGGAHTEAFFGQGTRLTVV.

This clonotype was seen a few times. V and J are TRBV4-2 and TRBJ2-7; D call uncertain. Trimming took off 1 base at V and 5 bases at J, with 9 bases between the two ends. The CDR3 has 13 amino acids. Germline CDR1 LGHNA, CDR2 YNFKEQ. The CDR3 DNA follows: TGTGCCAGCAGCCAAGCACTGCTGCACGAGCAGTACTTC. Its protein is CASSQALLHEQYF.